This entry describes one T cell receptor beta chain. Antigen unknown. TCRdb's copy holds only in-frame clones and misses some; the assay was immunoSEQ multiplex PCR. The sample holds tens of thousands of clones, more than 70% seen once. V was trimmed by 1 base and J by 1 base, leaving 10 bases between them. The germline gives CDR1 MNHEY, CDR2 SVGAGI. There are 15 residues in the CDR3. The sample comes from a study of radiotherapy plus CTLA-4 blockade in lung cancer. About the study: Disease control was present in around a third of patients, and objective responses in around 18%.

Focal radiation plus CTLA-4 blockade with ipilimumab was given to patients with chemo-refractory metastatic non-small-cell lung cancer. Overall study findings and caveats: Radiotherapy plus ipilimumab was followed by expansion in blood of tumor-derived TCR clones.

The material was peripheral blood, obtained from a patient treated with radiotherapy plus ipilimumab. The chain carries TRBV6-5 and TRBJ1-2, with D possibly matching TRBD1 (6 bases). The sequence was collected from a human donor with non-small cell lung cancer whose response to radiotherapy plus ipilimumab could not be evaluated. The chain's CDR3 is CASSYYRDDNYGYTF. The CDR3 DNA sequence: TGTGCCAGCAGTTACTACAGGGACGATAACTATGGCTACACCTTC.